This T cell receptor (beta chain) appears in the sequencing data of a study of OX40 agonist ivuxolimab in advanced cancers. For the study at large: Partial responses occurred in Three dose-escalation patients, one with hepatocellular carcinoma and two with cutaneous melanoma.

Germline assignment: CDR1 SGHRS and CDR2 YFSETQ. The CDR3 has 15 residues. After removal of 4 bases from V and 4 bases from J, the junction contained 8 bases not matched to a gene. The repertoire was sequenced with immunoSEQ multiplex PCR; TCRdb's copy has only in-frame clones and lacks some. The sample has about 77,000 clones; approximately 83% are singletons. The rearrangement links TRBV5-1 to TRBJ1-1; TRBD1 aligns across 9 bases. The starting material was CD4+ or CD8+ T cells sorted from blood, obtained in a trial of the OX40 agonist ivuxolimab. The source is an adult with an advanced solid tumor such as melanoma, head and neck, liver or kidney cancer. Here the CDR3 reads CASSPGQGLVTEAFF. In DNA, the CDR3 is TGCGCCAGCAGCCCTGGACAGGGGTTGGTCACTGAAGCTTTCTTT. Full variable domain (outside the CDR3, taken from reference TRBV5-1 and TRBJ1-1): KAGVTQTPRYLIKTRGQQVTLSCSPISGHRSVSWYQQTPGQGLQFLFEYFSETQRNKGNFPGRFSGRQFSNSRSEMNVSTLELGDSALYLCASSPGQGLVTEAFFGQGTRLTVV.